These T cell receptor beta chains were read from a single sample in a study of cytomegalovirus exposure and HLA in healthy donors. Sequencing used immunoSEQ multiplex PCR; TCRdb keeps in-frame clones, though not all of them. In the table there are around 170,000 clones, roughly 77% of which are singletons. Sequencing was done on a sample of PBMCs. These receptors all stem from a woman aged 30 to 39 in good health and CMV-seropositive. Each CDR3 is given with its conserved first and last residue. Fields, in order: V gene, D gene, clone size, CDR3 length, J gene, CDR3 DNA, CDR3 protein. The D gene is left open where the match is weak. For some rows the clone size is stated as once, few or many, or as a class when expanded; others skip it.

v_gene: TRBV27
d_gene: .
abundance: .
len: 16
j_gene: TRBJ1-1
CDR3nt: TGTGCCAGCAGTTTATTCCCGGCAGGGGAAGGCACTGAAGCTTTCTTT
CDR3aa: CASSLFPAGEGTEAFF

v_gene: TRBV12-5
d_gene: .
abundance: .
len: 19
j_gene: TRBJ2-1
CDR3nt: TGTGCTAGTGGTTTAAGGTGGAGCCGCGGAATAAGCTCCTACAATGAGCAGTTCTTC
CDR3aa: CASGLRWSRGISSYNEQFF

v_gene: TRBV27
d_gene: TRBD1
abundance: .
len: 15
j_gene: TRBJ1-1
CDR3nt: TGTGCCAGCGTCGACCGGGACAGAGGAAACACTGAAGCTTTCTTT
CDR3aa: CASVDRDRGNTEAFF

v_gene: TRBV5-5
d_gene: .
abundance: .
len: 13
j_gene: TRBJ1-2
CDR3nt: TGTGCCAGCAGCCCCGACAGTTACTATGGCTACACCTTC
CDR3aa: CASSPDSYYGYTF

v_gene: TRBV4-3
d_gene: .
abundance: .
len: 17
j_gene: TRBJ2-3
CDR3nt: TGCGCCAGCAGCCAAGCCGACAGAGATTATAGCACAGATACGCAGTATTTT
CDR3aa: CASSQADRDYSTDTQYF

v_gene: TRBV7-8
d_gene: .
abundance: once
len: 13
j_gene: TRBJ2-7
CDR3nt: TGTGCCAGCAGCTTACAGGTTCCCTACGAGCAGTACTTC
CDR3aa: CASSLQVPYEQYF

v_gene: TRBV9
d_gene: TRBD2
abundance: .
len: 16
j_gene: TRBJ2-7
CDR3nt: TGTGCCAGCAGCGTACCGACTAGCGGGGGGCCCTCCGAGCAGTACTTC
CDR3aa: CASSVPTSGGPSEQYF

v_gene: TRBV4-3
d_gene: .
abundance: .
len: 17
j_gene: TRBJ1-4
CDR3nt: TGCGCCAGCAGCCAAGATCGTATCACAGCTGGTAATGAAAAACTGTTTTTT
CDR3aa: CASSQDRITAGNEKLFF

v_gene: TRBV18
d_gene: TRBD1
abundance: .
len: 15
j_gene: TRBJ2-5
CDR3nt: TGTGCCAGCTCACCAAAAGGCCAGGGGGAAGAGACCCAGTACTTC
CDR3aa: CASSPKGQGEETQYF

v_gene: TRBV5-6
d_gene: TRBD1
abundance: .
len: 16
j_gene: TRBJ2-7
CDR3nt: TGTGCCAGCAGCTTGGTGGACAGGGTGTTGGCCTACGAGCAGTACTTC
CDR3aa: CASSLVDRVLAYEQYF

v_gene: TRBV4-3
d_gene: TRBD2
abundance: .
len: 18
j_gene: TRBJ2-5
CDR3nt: TGCGCCAGCAGCCAAGAACTAGCGGTCCCGATTCAACAAGAGACCCAGTACTTC
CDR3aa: CASSQELAVPIQQETQYF

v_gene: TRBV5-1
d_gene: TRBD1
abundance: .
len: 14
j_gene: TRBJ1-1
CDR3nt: TGCGCCAGCAGCGCGGGACAGGTGAACACTGAAGCTTTCTTT
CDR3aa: CASSAGQVNTEAFF

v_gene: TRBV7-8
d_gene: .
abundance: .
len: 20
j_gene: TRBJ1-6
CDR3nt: TGTGCCAGCAGCTTAGCGCGCGGGGGAGCGGCTTCCTCCTATAATTCACCCCTCCACTTT
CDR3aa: CASSLARGGAASSYNSPLHF

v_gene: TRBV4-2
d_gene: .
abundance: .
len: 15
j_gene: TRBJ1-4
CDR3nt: TGTGCCAGCAGCCAAGATGAGGCAAGGAGGGGAAAACTGTTTTTT
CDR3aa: CASSQDEARRGKLFF

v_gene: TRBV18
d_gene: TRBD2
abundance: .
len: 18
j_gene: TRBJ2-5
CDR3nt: TGTGCCAGCTCACTAAATACGCTAGCGGGGAACGTCCGGGAGACCCAGTACTTC
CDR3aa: CASSLNTLAGNVRETQYF

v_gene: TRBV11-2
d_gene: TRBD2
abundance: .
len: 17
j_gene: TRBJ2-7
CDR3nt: TGTGCCAGCAGCTCCGCTGGACTAGCGGGGGGCCGGCTCGAGCAGTACTTC
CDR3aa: CASSSAGLAGGRLEQYF

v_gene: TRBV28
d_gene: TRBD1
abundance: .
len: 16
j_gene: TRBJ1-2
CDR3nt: TGTGCCAGCAGTTCTCCCGGGACAGGGTACGTCTATGGCTACACCTTC
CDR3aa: CASSSPGTGYVYGYTF

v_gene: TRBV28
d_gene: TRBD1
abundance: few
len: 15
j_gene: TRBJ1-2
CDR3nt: TGTGCCAGCAGTTTAGGGCGGACAGGGTTCAGCGGCTACACCTTC
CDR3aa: CASSLGRTGFSGYTF

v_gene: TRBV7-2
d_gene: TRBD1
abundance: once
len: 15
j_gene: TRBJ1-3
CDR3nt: TGTGCCAGCAGCCCTCGGACAGGCTCTGGAAACACCATATATTTT
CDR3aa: CASSPRTGSGNTIYF

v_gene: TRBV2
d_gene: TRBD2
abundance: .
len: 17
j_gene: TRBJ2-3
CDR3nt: TGTGCCAGCAACCTCCCGGGGGGGGGTTCTAGCACAGATACGCAGTATTTT
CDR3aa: CASNLPGGGSSTDTQYF

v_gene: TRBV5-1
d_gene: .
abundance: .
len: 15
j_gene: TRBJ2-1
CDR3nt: TGCGCCAGCAGCTTGGACGGGACACCTTACAATGAGCAGTTCTTC
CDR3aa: CASSLDGTPYNEQFF

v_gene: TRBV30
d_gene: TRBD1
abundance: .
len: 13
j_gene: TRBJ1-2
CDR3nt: TGTGCCTGCTTACCGGGACAGAAGTCTGGCTACACCTTC
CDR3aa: CACLPGQKSGYTF

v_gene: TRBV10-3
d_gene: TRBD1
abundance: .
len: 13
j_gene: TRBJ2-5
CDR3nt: TGTGCCATCAGTGAGTTCCCAGGGGGTATCCAGTACTTC
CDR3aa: CAISEFPGGIQYF

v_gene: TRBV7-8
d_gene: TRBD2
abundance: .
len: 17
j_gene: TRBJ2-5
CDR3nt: TGTGCCAGCAGCTTGGAACGACTAGCGGGAAGAGGGGAGACCCAGTACTTC
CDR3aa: CASSLERLAGRGETQYF

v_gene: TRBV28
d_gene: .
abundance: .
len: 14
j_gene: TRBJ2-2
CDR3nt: TGTGCCAGCACCGGGACTGTGGGCACCGGGGAGCTGTTTTTT
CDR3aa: CASTGTVGTGELFF

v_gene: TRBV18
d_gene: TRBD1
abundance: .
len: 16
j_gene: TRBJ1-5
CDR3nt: TGTGCCAGCTCACTTCGGGGGACAGGGTACAATCAGCCCCAGCATTTT
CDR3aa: CASSLRGTGYNQPQHF

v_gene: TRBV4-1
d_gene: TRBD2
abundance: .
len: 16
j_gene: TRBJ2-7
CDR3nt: TGCGCCAGCAGCCAAGAAGGGGGTAGCGGGGGATACGAGCAGTACTTC
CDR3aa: CASSQEGGSGGYEQYF

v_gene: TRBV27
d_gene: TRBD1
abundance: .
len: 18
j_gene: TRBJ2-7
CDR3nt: TGTGCCAGCAGTCCTCGCGGGACAGGGGGACCCCGCTCCTACGAGCAGTACTTC
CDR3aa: CASSPRGTGGPRSYEQYF

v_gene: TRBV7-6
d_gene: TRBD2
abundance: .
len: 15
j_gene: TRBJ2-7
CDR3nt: TGTGCCAGCAGCCCCTCGGGGGGTCTCCCCAACGAGCAGTACTTC
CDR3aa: CASSPSGGLPNEQYF

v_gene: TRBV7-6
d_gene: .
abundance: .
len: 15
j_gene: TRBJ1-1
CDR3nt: TGTGCCAGCAGCTTAGCGCCTGGGGGAGGGACTGAAGCTTTCTTT
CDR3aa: CASSLAPGGGTEAFF

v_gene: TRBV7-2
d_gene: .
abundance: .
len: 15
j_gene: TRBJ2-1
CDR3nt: TGTGCCAGCAGCTCTCCTCCAGGGGGGCCGAATGAGCAGTTCTTC
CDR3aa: CASSSPPGGPNEQFF

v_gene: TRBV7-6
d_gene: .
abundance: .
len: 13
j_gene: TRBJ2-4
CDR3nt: TGTGCCAGCAGCTTAGGGCAGGGGACCAGTCAGTACTTC
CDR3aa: CASSLGQGTSQYF

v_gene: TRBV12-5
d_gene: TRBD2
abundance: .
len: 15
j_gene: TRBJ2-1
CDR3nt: TGTGCTAGTGGCTTGACTAGCGGGGTGCTCAATGAGCAGTTCTTC
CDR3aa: CASGLTSGVLNEQFF

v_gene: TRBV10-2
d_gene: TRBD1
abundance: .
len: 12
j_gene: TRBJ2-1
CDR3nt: TGCGCCAGCAGTGCACAGGGACAGGAGCAGTTCTTC
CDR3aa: CASSAQGQEQFF

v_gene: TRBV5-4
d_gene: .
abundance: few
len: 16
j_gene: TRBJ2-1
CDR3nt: TGTGCCAGCAGCGAATCGAGGGGGGGCAGGTACAATGAGCAGTTCTTC
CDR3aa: CASSESRGGRYNEQFF

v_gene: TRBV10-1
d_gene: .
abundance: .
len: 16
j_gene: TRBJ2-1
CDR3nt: TGCGCCAGCAGTCAAACAGGTCTTGGGGTCTACAATGAGCAGTTCTTC
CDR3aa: CASSQTGLGVYNEQFF

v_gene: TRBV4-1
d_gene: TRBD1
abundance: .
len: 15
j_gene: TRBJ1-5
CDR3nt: TGCGCCAGCAGCCCGTTTACAGGGGGAGAATTGCCCCAGCATTTT
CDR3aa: CASSPFTGGELPQHF

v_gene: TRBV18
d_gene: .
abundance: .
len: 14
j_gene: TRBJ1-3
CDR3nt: TGTGCCAGCTCACGGGCCGGCTCTGGAAACACCATATATTTT
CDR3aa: CASSRAGSGNTIYF

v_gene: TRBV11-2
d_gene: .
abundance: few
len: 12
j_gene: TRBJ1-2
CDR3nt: TGTGCCAGCAGCTCAAACAGGGCACGCTACACCTTC
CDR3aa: CASSSNRARYTF

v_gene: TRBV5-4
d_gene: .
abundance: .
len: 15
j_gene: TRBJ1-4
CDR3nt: TGTGCCAGCAGCCCCTTTTTCGGGGGGGGAGGGGAACTGTTTTTT
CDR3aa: CASSPFFGGGGELFF